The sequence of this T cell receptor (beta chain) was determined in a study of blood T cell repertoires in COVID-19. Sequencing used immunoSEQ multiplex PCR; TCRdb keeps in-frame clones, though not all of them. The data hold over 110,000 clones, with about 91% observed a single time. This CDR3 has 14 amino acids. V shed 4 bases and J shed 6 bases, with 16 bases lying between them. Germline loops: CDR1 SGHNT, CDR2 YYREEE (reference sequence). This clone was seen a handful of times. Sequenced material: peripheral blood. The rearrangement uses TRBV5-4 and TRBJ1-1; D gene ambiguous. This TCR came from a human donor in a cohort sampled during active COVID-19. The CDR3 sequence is CASSPLEGGAEAFF. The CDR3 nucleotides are TGTGCCAGCAGCCCCCTAGAAGGCGGCGCTGAAGCTTTCTTT.